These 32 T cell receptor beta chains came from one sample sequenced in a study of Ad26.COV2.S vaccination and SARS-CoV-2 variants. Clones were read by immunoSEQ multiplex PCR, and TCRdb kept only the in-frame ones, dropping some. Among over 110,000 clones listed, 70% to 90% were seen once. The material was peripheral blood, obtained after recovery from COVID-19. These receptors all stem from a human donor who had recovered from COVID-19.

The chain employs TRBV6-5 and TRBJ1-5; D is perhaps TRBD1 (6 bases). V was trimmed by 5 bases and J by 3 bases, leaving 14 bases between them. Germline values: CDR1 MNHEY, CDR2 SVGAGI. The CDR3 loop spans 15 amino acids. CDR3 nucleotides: TGTGCCAGCAGTAGTGACAGGTCAACCAATCAGCCCCAGCATTTT. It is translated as CASSSDRSTNQPQHF.

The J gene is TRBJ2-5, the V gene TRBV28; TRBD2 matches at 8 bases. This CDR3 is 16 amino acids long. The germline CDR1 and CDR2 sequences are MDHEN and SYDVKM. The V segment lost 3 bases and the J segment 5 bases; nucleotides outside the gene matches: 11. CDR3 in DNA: TGTGCCAGCAGTTTCGGGGGCGGGGGGCCACAGGAGACCCAGTACTTC. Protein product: CASSFGGGGPQETQYF.

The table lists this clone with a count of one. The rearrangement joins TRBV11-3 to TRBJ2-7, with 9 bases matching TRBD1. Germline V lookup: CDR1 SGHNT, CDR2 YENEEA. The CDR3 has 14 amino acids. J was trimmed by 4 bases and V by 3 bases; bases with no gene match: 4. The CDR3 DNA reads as TGTGCCAGCAGCTTCCGGGACAGGGATTACGAGCAGTACTTC. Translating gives CASSFRDRDYEQYF. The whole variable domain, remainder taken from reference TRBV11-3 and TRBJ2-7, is EAGVVQSPRYKIIEKKQPVAFWCNPISGHNTLYWYLQNLGQGPELLIRYENEEAVDDSQLPKDRFSAERLKGVDSTLKIQPAELGDSAVYLCASSFRDRDYEQYFGPGTRLTVT.

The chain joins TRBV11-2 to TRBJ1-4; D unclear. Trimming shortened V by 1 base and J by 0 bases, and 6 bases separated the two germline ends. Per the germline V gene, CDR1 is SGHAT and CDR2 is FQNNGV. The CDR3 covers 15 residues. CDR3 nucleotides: TGTGCCAGCAGCTTAGGAGGGACAACTAATGAAAAACTGTTTTTT. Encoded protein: CASSLGGTTNEKLFF.

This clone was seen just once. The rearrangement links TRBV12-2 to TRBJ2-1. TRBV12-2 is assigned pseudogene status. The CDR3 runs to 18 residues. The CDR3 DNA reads TGTGCAAGTCGCTTAGCTGCCCGCCGCTCGGGGCCCAACAATGAGCAGTTCTTC. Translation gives CASRLAARRSGPNNEQFF.

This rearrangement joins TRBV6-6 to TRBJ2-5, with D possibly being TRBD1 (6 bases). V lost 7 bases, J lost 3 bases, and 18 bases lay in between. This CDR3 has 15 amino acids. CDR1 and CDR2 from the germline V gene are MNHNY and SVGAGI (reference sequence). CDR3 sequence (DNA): TGTGCCAGCATTTTTTTCGGGGCAGGGGAAGAGACCCAGTACTTC. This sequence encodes CASIFFGAGEETQYF.

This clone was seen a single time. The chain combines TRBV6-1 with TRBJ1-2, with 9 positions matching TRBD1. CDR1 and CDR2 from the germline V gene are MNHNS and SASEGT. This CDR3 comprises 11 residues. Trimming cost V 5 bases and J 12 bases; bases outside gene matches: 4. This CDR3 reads CASSTGTGNTF. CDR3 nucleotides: TGTGCCAGCAGTACCGGGACAGGGAACACCTTC.

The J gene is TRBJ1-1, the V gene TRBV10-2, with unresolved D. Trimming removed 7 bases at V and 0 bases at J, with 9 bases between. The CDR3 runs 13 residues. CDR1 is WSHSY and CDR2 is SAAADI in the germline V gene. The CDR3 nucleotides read TGCGCCAGCAAGCTGTCCTTGAACACTGAAGCTTTCTTT. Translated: CASKLSLNTEAFF.

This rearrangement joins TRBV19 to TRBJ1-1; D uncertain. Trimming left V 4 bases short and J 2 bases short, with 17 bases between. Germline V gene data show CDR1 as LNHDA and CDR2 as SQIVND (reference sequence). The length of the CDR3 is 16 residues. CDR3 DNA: TGTGCCAGTAGTACTCTCCTCCGGACGGATAACACTGAAGCTTTCTTT. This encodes CASSTLLRTDNTEAFF.

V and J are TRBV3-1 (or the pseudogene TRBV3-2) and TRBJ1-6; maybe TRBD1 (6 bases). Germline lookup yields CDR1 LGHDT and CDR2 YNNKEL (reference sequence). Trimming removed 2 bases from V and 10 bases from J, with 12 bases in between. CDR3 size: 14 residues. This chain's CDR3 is CASSQRTEGSPLHF. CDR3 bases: TGTGCCAGCAGCCAAAGGACAGAGGGGTCACCCCTCCACTTT.

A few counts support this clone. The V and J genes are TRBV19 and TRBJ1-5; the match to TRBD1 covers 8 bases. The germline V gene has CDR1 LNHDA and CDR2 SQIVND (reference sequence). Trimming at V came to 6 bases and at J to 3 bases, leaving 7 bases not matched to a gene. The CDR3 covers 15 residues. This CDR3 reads CASRQGGPLNQPQHF. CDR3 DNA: TGTGCCAGTAGACAGGGGGGGCCTCTCAATCAGCCCCAGCATTTT. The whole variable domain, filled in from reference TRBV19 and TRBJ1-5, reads DGGITQSPKYLFRKEGQNVTLSCEQNLNHDAMYWYRQDPGQGLRLIYYSQIVNDFQKGDIAEGYSVSREKKESFPLTVTSAQKNPTAFYLCASRQGGPLNQPQHFGDGTRLSIL.

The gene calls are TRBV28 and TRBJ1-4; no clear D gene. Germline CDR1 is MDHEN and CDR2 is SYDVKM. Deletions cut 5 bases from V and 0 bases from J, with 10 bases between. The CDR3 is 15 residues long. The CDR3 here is CASSPHRTTNEKLFF. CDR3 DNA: TGTGCCAGCAGTCCCCACAGAACAACTAATGAAAAACTGTTTTTT.

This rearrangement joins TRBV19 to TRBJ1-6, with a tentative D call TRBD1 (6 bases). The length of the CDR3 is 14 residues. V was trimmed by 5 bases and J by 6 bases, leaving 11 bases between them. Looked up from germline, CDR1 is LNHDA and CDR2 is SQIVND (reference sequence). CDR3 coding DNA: TGTGCCAGTAGTTGGGGGGGCCTTAATTCACCCCTCCACTTT. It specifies CASSWGGLNSPLHF.

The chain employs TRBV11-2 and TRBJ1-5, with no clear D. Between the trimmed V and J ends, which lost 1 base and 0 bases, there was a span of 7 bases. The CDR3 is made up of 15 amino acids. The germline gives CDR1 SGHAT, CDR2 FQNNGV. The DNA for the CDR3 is TGTGCCAGCAGCTTAGGAGGCTTTAGCAATCAGCCCCAGCATTTT. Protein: CASSLGGFSNQPQHF.

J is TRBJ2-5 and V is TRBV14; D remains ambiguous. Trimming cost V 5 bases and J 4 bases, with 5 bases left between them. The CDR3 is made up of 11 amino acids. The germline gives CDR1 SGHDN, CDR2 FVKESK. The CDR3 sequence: CASSSGETQYF. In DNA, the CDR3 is TGTGCCAGCAGCTCGGGAGAGACCCAGTACTTC.

The CDR3 reads CASSVAGEETQYF. The CDR3 DNA follows: TGTGCCAGCAGCGTGGCGGGGGAAGAGACCCAGTACTTC. This chain uses TRBV11-2 with TRBJ2-5; TRBD2 agrees at 7 bases. After removal of 5 bases from V and 3 bases from J, the junction contained 3 bases not matched to a gene. Germline V gene sequence: CDR1 SGHAT, CDR2 FQNNGV. This CDR3 has 13 residues. The full variable domain, its missing parts supplied by reference TRBV11-2 and TRBJ2-5, is EAGVAQSPRYKIIEKRQSVAFWCNPISGHATLYWYQQILGQGPKLLIQFQNNGVVDDSQLPKDRFSAERLKGVDSTLKIQPAKLEDSAVYLCASSVAGEETQYFGPGTRLLVL.

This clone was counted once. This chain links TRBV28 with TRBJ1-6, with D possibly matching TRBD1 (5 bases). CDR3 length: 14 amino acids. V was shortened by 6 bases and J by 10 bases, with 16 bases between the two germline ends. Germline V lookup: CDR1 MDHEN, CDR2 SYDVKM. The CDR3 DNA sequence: TGTGCCAGCAGCCCGTTGGGAGGGGTGTCACCCCTCCACTTT. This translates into CASSPLGGVSPLHF.

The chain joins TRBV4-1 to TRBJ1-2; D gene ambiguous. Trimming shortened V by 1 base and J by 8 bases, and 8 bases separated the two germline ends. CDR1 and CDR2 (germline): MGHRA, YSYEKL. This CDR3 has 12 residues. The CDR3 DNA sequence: TGCGCCAGCAGCCAAGGGATAAGCGGCTACACCTTC. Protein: CASSQGISGYTF.

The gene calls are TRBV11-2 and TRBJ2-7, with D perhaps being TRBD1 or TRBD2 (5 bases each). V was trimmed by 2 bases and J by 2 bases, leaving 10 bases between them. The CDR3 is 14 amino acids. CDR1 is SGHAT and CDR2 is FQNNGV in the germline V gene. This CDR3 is CASSLFQGPYEQYF. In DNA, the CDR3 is TGTGCCAGCAGCTTATTTCAGGGACCCTACGAGCAGTACTTC.

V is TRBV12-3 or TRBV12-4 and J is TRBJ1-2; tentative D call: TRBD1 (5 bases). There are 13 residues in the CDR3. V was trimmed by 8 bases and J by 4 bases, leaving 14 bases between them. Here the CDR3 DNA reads TGTGCCAGCGCTTCAGGGCCGCTCTATGGCTACACCTTC. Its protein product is CASASGPLYGYTF.

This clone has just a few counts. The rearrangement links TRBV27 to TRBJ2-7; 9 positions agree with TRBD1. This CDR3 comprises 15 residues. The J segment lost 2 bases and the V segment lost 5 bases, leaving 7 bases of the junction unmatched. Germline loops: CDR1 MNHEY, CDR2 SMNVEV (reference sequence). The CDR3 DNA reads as TGTGCCAGCAGTCTAGGCCGGGACAGGGCCTACGAGCAGTACTTC. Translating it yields CASSLGRDRAYEQYF.

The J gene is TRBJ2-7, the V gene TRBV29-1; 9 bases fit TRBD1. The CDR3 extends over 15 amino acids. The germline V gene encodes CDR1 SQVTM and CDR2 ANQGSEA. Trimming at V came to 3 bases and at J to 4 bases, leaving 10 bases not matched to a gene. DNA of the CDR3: TGCAGCGTTGACGAAGCGACAGGGGGGGCATACGAGCAGTACTTC. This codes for CSVDEATGGAYEQYF.

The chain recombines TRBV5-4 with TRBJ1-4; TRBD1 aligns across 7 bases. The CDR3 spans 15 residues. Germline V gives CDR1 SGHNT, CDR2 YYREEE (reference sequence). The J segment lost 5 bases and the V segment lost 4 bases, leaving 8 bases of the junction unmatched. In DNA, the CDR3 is TGTGCCAGCAGCCCGTCGGGACAGCCAAATGAAAAACTGTTTTTT. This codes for CASSPSGQPNEKLFF.

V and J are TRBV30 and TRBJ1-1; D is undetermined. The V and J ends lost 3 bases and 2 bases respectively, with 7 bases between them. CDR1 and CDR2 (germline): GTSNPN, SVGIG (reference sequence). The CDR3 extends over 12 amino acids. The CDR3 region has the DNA TGTGCCTGGAGATGGGGTAACACTGAAGCTTTCTTT. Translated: CAWRWGNTEAFF.

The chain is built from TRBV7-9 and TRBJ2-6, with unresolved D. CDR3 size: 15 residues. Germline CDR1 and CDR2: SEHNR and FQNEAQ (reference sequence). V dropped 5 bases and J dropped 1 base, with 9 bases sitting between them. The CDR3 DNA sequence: TGTGCCAGCAGCAGGGAAGGGTCTGGGGCCAACGTCCTGACTTTC. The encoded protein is CASSREGSGANVLTF.

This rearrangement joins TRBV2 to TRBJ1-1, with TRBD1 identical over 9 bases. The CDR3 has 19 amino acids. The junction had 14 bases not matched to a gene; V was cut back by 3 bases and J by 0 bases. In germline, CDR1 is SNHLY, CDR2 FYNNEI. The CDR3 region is CASSDFPNRGRLLNTEAFF. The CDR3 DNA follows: TGTGCCAGCAGTGATTTCCCCAACAGGGGGCGTTTATTGAACACTGAAGCTTTCTTT.

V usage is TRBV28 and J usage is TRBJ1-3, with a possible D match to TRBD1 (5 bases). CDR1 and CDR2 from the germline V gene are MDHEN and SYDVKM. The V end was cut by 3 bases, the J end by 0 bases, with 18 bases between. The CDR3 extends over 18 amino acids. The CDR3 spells CASSFSRQGLDSGNTIYF. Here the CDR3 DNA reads TGTGCCAGCAGTTTCTCGCGGCAGGGATTAGACTCTGGAAACACCATATATTTT. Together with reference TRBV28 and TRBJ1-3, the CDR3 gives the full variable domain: DVKVTQSSRYLVKRTGEKVFLECVQDMDHENMFWYRQDPGLGLRLIYFSYDVKMKEKGDIPEGYSVSREKKERFSLILESASTNQTSMYLCASSFSRQGLDSGNTIYFGEGSWLTVV.

CDR3 region: CASSFESNRRSYTF. The CDR3 DNA sequence: TGTGCCAGCAGCTTTGAGAGCAACAGGAGAAGCTACACCTTC. The chain joins TRBV5-4 to TRBJ1-2; maybe TRBD1 (5 bases). The germline gives CDR1 SGHNT, CDR2 YYREEE (reference sequence). CDR3 size: 14 residues. V shed 2 bases and J shed 9 bases, with 17 bases lying between them. The full variable domain, with the rest looked up from reference TRBV5-4 and TRBJ1-2, is ETGVTQSPTHLIKTRGQQVTLRCSSQSGHNTVSWYQQALGQGPQFIFQYYREEENGRGNFPPRFSGLQFPNYSSELNVNALELDDSALYLCASSFESNRRSYTFGSGTRLTVV.

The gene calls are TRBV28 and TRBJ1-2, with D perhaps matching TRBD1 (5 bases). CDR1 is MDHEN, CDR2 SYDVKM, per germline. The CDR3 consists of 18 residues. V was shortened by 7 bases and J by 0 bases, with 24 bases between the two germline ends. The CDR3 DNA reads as TGTGCCAGCAAGGTTTTCTCGGGGGAACACAACCCTAACTATGGCTACACCTTC. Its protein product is CASKVFSGEHNPNYGYTF.

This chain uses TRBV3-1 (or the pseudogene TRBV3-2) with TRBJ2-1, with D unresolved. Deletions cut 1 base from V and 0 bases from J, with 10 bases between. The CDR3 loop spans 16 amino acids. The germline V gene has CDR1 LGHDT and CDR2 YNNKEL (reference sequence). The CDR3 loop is CASSQVGTISYNEQFF. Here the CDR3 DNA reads TGTGCCAGCAGCCAAGTCGGCACTATCTCCTACAATGAGCAGTTCTTC.

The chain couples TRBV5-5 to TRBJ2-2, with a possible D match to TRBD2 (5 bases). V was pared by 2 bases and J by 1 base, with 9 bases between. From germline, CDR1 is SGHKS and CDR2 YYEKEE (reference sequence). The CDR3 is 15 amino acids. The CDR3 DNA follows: TGTGCCAGCAGCTTTGGTCGGGGGAACACCGGGGAGCTGTTTTTT. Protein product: CASSFGRGNTGELFF.

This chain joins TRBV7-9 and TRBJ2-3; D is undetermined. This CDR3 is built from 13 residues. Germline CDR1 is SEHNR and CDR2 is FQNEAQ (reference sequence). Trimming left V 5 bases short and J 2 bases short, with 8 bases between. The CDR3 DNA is TGTGCCAGCAGCCTCATAGCCACAGATACGCAGTATTTT. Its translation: CASSLIATDTQYF.